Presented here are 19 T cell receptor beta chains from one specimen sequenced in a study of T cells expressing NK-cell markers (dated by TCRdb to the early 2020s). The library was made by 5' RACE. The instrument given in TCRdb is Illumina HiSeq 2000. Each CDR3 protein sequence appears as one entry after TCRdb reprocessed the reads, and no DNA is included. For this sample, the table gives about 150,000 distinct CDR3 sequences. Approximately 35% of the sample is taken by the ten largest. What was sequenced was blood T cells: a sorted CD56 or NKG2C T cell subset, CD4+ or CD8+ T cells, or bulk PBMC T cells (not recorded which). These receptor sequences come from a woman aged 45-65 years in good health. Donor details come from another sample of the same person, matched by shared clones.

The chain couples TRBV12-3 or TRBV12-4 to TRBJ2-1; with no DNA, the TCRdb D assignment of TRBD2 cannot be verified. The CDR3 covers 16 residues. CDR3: CASSSGLAGLYNEQFF.

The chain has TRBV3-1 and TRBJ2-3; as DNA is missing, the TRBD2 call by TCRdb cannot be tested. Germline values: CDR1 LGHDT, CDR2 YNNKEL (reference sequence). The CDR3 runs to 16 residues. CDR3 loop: CASSQDLLAGGPSQYF.

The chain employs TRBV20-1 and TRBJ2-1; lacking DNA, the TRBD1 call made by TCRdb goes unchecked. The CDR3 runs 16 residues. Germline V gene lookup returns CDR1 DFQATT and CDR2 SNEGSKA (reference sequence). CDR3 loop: CSATRRAASSYNEQFF.

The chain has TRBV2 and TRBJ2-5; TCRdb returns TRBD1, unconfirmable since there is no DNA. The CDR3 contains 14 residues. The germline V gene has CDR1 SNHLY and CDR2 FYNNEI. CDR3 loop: CASSVGQGFETQYF.

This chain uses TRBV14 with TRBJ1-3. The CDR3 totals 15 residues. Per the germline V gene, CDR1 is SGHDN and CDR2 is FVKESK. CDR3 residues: CASSQGSGSGNTIYF.

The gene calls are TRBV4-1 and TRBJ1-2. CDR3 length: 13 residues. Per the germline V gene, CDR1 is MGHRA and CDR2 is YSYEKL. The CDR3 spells CASSQDNNYGYTF.

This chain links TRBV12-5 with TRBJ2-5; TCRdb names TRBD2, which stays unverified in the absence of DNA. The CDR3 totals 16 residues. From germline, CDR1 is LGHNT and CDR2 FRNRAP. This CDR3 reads CASAFGATSAQETQYF.

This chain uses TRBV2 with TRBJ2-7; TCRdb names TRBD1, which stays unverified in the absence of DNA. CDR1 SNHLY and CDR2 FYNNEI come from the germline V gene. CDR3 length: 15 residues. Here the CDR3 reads CASSESPGSSYEQYF.

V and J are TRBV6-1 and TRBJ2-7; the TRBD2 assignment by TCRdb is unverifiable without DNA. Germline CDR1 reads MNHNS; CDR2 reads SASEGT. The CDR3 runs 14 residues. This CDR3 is CASSEQGLPREQYF.

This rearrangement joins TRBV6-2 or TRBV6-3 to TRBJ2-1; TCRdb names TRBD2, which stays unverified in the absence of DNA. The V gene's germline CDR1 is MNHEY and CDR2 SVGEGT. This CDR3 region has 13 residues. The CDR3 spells CASSWDESYEQFF.

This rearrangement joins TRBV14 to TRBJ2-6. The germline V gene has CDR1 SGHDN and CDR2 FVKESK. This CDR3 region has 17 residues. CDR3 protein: CASSPGGPNSGANVLTF.

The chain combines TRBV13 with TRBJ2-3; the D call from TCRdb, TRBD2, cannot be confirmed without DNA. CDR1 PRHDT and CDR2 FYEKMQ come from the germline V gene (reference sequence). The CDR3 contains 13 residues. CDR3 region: CASNGGRTDTQYF. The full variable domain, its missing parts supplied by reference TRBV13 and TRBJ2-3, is AAGVIQSPRHLIKEKRETATLKCYPIPRHDTVYWYQQGPGQDPQFLISFYEKMQSDKGSIPDRFSAQQFSDYHSELNMSSLELGDSALYFCASNGGRTDTQYFGPGTRLTVL.

The CDR3 is CASRVLAGVPDTQYF. This sequence joins TRBV4-1 and TRBJ2-3; the TRBD2 assignment by TCRdb is unverifiable without DNA. CDR3 length: 15 residues. Germline-derived CDR1 and CDR2 are MGHRA and YSYEKL.

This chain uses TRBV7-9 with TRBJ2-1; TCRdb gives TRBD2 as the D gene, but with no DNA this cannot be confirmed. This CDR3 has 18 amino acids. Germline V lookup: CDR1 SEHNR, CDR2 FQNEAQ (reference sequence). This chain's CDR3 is CASSPPTSGSTLYNEQFF.

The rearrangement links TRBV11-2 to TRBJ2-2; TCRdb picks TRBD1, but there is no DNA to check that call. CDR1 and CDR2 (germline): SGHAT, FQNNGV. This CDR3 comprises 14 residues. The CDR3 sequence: CASSMGDNTGELFF.

CDR3: CASITTGTGTDTQYF. The gene calls are TRBV27 and TRBJ2-3; the TRBD1 assignment by TCRdb is unverifiable without DNA. The CDR3 sequence is 15 residues long. CDR1 and CDR2 (germline): MNHEY, SMNVEV (reference sequence).

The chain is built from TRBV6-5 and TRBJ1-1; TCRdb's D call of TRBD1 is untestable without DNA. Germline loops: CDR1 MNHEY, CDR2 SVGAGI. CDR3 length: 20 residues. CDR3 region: CASSYFVIRDRGWGNTEAFF.

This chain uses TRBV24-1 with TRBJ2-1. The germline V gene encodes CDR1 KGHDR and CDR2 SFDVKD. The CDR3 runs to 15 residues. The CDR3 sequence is CATSDIRTTYNEQFF.

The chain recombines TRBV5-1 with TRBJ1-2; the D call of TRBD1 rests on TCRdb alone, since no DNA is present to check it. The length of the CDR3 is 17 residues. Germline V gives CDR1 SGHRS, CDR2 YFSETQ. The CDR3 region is CASSLEPGTVRNYGYTF.